The entry that follows covers one T cell receptor beta chain sequence. This clonotype was detected only a few times. It has no known antigen specificity. Per-nucleotide qualities are absent, and no much larger clonotype sits a single base away. These data originate in a study of patients and donors after allogeneic stem cell transplantation (dated by TCRdb to the early 2020s). Via the germline V gene, CDR1 is SGDLS and CDR2 YYNGEE. Measured from the cysteine to the phenylalanine, the CDR3 is 15 residues long. Here the CDR3 DNA is all that survives: 45 bases in frame from base 1. At the junction V is shortened by 2 bases and J by 8 bases; bases outside the gene matches: 9. Library creation used RT-PCR. The instrument was a NextSeq 550. Starting from the raw public reads, TCRdb applied fastp trimming at Q25, assembled clones with MiXCR and retained in-frame beta chains. Here each entry gathers all rows of one CDR3 protein and keeps the most common genes and DNA. Counted in this sample were some 960,000 distinct CDR3 sequences; under 20% of them appeared once. The ten largest make up roughly 6.4% of the sample.

Material: blood, either unsorted or a sorted T cell fraction (not recorded which). The clonotype was recovered from a human donor who was either an allogeneic HSCT recipient or a stem cell or donor lymphocyte infusion donor (not recorded which). It is not recorded whose cells these are; they may come from a transplant donor. The rearrangement combines TRBV9 with TRBJ2-2; the junction holds 7 bases that match TRBD2. The nucleotides are TGTGCCAGCAGCGTGGGGGGGACGGGATCGGGGGAGCTGTTTTTT. Its translation reads: CASSVGGTGSGELFF.